The sequence of this T cell receptor beta chain was determined in a study of blood T cell repertoires in COVID-19. Clones were sequenced by immunoSEQ multiplex PCR, and TCRdb holds only the in-frame ones, with some missing. The sample includes some 330,000 clones, approximately 90% of them seen just once. This clone has a single count. The CDR3 consists of 11 residues. The germline CDR1 and CDR2 sequences are SGHRS and YFSETQ. Between the trimmed V and J ends, which lost 4 bases and 5 bases, there was a span of 4 bases. What was sequenced was peripheral blood. The clonotype was recovered from a woman aged 50 to 60 with active or convalescent COVID-19. The V gene is TRBV5-1, the J gene TRBJ2-1, with D uncertain. CDR3 in amino acids: CASSPNNEQFF. CDR3 in DNA: TGCGCCAGCAGCCCAAACAATGAGCAGTTCTTC.